This passage covers 18 T cell receptor beta chains from one sample sequenced in a study of OX40 agonist ivuxolimab in advanced cancers. Profiled with immunoSEQ multiplex PCR; TCRdb holds only in-frame clones, not every one. The repertoire has about 54,000 clones, 70% to 90% of them found once; the top ten carry more than 1%. This material consisted of CD4+ or CD8+ T cells sorted from blood, taken in a trial of the OX40 agonist ivuxolimab. Source of these receptors: an adult with an advanced solid tumor such as melanoma, head and neck, liver or kidney cancer.

The chain has TRBV7-2 and TRBJ1-5; D gene uncertain. Germline CDR1 SGHTA, CDR2 FQGNSA. Trimming stripped 0 bases from V and 0 bases from J, with 18 bases between. The CDR3 covers 19 residues. The CDR3 loop is CASSLALGSGLLSNQPQHF. The CDR3 DNA reads as TGTGCCAGCAGCTTAGCGTTGGGTTCCGGCCTACTTAGCAATCAGCCCCAGCATTTT.

This clone is a singleton in its sample. This chain links TRBV6-6 with TRBJ2-5; D is possibly TRBD1 (6 bases). V shed 6 bases and J shed 5 bases, with 10 bases lying between them. The germline gives CDR1 MNHNY, CDR2 SVGAGI (reference sequence). The CDR3 has 12 residues. Here the CDR3 reads CASRSGVETQYF. DNA for the CDR3: TGTGCCAGCAGGTCAGGGGTCGAGACCCAGTACTTC.

This clone was detected only once. The chain recombines TRBV6-6 with TRBJ2-2, with a tentative D call TRBD2 (6 bases). The CDR3 length is 12 residues. Looked up from germline, CDR1 is MNHNY and CDR2 is SVGAGI (reference sequence). Trimming removed 7 bases at V and 6 bases at J, with 9 bases between. This CDR3 reads CASTERAGELFF. CDR3 DNA: TGTGCCAGCACCGAGCGGGCCGGGGAGCTGTTTTTT.

This chain links TRBV6-1 with TRBJ1-2, with TRBD1 matching over 7 bases. The V gene end was trimmed by 5 bases and the J gene end by 7 bases; junction bases not matched to a gene: 10. The CDR3 runs to 14 residues. Per germline, CDR1 MNHNS and CDR2 SASEGT. DNA of the CDR3: TGTGCCAGCAGTCCCTACAGGGGCGACATTGGCTACACCTTC. Its translation: CASSPYRGDIGYTF.

This clone was seen once. The CDR3 bases are TGTGCCAGCAGCTCACGGGCAGGGGAGGGAGAGACCCAGTACTTC. Its protein is CASSSRAGEGETQYF. This rearrangement joins TRBV5-4 to TRBJ2-5; tentatively, D is TRBD2 (7 bases). From germline, CDR1 is SGHNT and CDR2 YYREEE (reference sequence). V lost 3 bases and J lost 4, with 16 bases in between. This CDR3 comprises 15 residues. Using reference TRBV5-4 and TRBJ2-5 for the parts outside the CDR3, the full variable domain is ETGVTQSPTHLIKTRGQQVTLRCSSQSGHNTVSWYQQALGQGPQFIFQYYREEENGRGNFPPRFSGLQFPNYSSELNVNALELDDSALYLCASSSRAGEGETQYFGPGTRLLVL.

The CDR3 is CASSIRLASNQPQHF. DNA for the CDR3: TGTGCCAGTAGTATACGGTTGGCTAGCAATCAGCCCCAGCATTTT. J is TRBJ1-5 and V is TRBV19; D remains unclear. The CDR3 consists of 15 residues. V shed 2 bases and J shed 0 bases, with 8 bases lying between them. Germline V gene sequence: CDR1 LNHDA, CDR2 SQIVND (reference sequence).

The chain employs TRBV6-6 and TRBJ2-1, with TRBD2 identical over 7 bases. The CDR3 covers 16 residues. CDR1 and CDR2 from the germline V gene are MNHNY and SVGAGI (reference sequence). Unmatched junction bases numbered 13, after V lost 4 bases and J lost 7 bases. For the CDR3, the DNA is TGTGCCAGCAGTTCTACAGGATTCAGCGGGGCAAATGAGCAGTTCTTC. Encoded protein: CASSSTGFSGANEQFF.

The V call is TRBV5-6, the J call TRBJ2-2; 8 bases map to TRBD2. The CDR3 has 16 amino acids. V was pared by 4 bases and J by 8 bases, with 13 bases of the junction left unmatched. CDR1 and CDR2 (germline): SGHDT, YYEEEE. The CDR3, as DNA: TGTGCCAGCAGCCCAACTAGCGGCCTTGAGGCGGGGGAGCTGTTTTTT. Its translation is CASSPTSGLEAGELFF.

This chain uses TRBV7-9 with TRBJ2-7, with a tentative D call TRBD1 (5 bases). The germline V and J ends were trimmed by 5 bases and 5 bases, with 22 bases remaining between them. Germline CDR1 SEHNR, CDR2 FQNEAQ (reference sequence). The CDR3 spans 16 residues. The CDR3 DNA sequence: TGTGCCAGCAGCCGCGAGATGACCGACAGAAGGGACGAGCAGTACTTC. Its translation is CASSREMTDRRDEQYF.

This chain joins TRBV10-3 and TRBJ2-7; maybe TRBD1 (6 bases). The CDR3 is made up of 13 amino acids. The germline CDR1 and CDR2 sequences are ENHRY and SYGVKD. Deletions cut 5 bases from V and 7 bases from J, with 15 bases between. DNA for the CDR3: TGTGCCATCAGTACAGGGTCAGGAGCTGAGCAGTACTTC. It encodes CAISTGSGAEQYF.

This chain links TRBV19 with TRBJ1-5, with D perhaps matching TRBD1 (6 bases). CDR1 LNHDA and CDR2 SQIVND come from the germline V gene (reference sequence). Trimming left V 7 bases short and J 1 base short, with 14 bases between. The CDR3 sequence is 15 residues long. The CDR3 loop reads CASNGGRGSNQPQHF. As DNA, the CDR3 is TGTGCCAGTAACGGGGGGCGTGGGAGCAATCAGCCCCAGCATTTT.

The chain joins TRBV28 to TRBJ1-5, with D tentatively TRBD1 (6 bases). Trimming left V 3 bases short and J 2 bases short, with 11 bases between. This CDR3 has 15 residues. In germline, CDR1 is MDHEN, CDR2 SYDVKM. CDR3 DNA: TGTGCCAGCAGTTTTGGGGGGGCCCGCAATCAGCCCCAGCATTTT. Translated: CASSFGGARNQPQHF.

The chain has TRBV6-5 and TRBJ2-2; 8 positions agree with TRBD1. The trim removed 8 bases at V and 2 bases at J, leaving 4 bases unmatched. Germline V CDR1 and CDR2: MNHEY, SVGAGI. This CDR3 spans 14 amino acids. The CDR3 sequence: CASVDRDNTGELFF. DNA for the CDR3: TGTGCCAGCGTGGACAGGGACAACACCGGGGAGCTGTTTTTT.

This chain's CDR3 is CASSRGQDNEQFF. Here the CDR3 DNA reads TGTGCCAGCAGCCGCGGACAGGACAATGAGCAGTTCTTC. This chain connects TRBV2 to TRBJ2-1; TRBD1 aligns across 7 bases. Germline values: CDR1 SNHLY, CDR2 FYNNEI. Trimming took 6 bases from V and 5 from J; bases not matched to a gene: 4. CDR3 length: 13 residues.

The genes are TRBV29-1 and TRBJ1-1; D is unclear. Germline V gene data show CDR1 as SQVTM and CDR2 as ANQGSEA. CDR3 length: 14 amino acids. V was clipped by 7 bases and J by 4 bases, with 19 bases between them. DNA of the CDR3: TGCAGCGCCTACCTTTCCCGAGAAGCCACTGAAGCTTTCTTT. This encodes CSAYLSREATEAFF.

The chain employs TRBV6-1 and TRBJ1-2, with 8 bases identical to TRBD1. Germline V CDR1 and CDR2: MNHNS, SASEGT. This CDR3 is built from 14 residues. V lost 5 bases and J lost 4; bases outside the gene matches: 6. CDR3 in amino acids: CASSNAGQVYGYTF. The CDR3 region has the DNA TGTGCCAGCAGTAATGCGGGACAGGTCTATGGCTACACCTTC.

The chain recombines TRBV7-8 with TRBJ2-3, with D tentatively TRBD1 (6 bases). Germline CDR1 reads SGHVS; CDR2 reads FQNEAQ. The CDR3 runs 13 residues. Trimming cost V 1 base and J 6 bases, with 8 bases left between them. Here the CDR3 reads CASSLGGRDTQYF. The CDR3 DNA reads as TGTGCCAGCAGCTTAGGGGGGCGGGATACGCAGTATTTT.

Only one count was recorded for this clone. The chain couples TRBV19 to TRBJ2-2; 12 bases align to TRBD2. Germline V gives CDR1 LNHDA, CDR2 SQIVND (reference sequence). This CDR3 is 19 amino acids long. Trimming removed 7 bases from V and 6 bases from J; junction bases left unmatched: 18. In DNA form, the CDR3 reads TGTGCCAGTATCTCCCGAAGGGCTAGCGGGAGGGCCGATTCCGGGGAGCTGTTTTTT. Its protein is CASISRRASGRADSGELFF.